This T cell receptor (beta chain) comes out of a study of T cells in Graves' hyperthyroidism and ophthalmopathy. V lost 3 bases, J lost 0 bases, and 9 bases lay in between. There are 15 residues in the CDR3. Germline V gene lookup returns CDR1 SGHTA and CDR2 FQGTGA. Researchers amplified the TCR beta CDR3 regions from RNA transcripts. RT-PCR in the first round (using the HTBI primer set) targeted the TCR CDR3. TCRdb passed the multiplex PCR reads through MiXCR, listing each CDR3 protein once. The sample yields about 580,000 distinct CDR3 sequences, approximately 13% seen once. The sample holds many counts of this clonotype.

The source material was blood. J is TRBJ2-1 and V is TRBV7-3; D ambiguous. The TCR originated in a woman in her twenties or thirties with Graves' hyperthyroidism that later progressed to Graves' ophthalmopathy. CDR3 nucleotide sequence: TGTGCCAGCAGCTTTGGTCTGACCTCCTACAATGAGCAGTTCTTC. Its protein product is CASSFGLTSYNEQFF.